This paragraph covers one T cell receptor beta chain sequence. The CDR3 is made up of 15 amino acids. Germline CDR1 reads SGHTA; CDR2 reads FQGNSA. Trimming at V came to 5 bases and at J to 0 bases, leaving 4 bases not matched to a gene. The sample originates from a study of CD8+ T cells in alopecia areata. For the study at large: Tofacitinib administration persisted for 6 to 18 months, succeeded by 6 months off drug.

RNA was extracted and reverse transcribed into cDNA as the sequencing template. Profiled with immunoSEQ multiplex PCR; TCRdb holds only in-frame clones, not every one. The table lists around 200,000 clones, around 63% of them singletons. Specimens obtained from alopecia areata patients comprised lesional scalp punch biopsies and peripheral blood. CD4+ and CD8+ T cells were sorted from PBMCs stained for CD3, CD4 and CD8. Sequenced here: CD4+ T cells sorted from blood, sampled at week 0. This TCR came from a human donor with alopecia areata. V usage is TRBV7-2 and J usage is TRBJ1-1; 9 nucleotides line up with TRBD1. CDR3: CASSLQGAMNTEAFF. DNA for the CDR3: TGTGCCAGCAGCCTACAGGGGGCCATGAACACTGAAGCTTTCTTT.